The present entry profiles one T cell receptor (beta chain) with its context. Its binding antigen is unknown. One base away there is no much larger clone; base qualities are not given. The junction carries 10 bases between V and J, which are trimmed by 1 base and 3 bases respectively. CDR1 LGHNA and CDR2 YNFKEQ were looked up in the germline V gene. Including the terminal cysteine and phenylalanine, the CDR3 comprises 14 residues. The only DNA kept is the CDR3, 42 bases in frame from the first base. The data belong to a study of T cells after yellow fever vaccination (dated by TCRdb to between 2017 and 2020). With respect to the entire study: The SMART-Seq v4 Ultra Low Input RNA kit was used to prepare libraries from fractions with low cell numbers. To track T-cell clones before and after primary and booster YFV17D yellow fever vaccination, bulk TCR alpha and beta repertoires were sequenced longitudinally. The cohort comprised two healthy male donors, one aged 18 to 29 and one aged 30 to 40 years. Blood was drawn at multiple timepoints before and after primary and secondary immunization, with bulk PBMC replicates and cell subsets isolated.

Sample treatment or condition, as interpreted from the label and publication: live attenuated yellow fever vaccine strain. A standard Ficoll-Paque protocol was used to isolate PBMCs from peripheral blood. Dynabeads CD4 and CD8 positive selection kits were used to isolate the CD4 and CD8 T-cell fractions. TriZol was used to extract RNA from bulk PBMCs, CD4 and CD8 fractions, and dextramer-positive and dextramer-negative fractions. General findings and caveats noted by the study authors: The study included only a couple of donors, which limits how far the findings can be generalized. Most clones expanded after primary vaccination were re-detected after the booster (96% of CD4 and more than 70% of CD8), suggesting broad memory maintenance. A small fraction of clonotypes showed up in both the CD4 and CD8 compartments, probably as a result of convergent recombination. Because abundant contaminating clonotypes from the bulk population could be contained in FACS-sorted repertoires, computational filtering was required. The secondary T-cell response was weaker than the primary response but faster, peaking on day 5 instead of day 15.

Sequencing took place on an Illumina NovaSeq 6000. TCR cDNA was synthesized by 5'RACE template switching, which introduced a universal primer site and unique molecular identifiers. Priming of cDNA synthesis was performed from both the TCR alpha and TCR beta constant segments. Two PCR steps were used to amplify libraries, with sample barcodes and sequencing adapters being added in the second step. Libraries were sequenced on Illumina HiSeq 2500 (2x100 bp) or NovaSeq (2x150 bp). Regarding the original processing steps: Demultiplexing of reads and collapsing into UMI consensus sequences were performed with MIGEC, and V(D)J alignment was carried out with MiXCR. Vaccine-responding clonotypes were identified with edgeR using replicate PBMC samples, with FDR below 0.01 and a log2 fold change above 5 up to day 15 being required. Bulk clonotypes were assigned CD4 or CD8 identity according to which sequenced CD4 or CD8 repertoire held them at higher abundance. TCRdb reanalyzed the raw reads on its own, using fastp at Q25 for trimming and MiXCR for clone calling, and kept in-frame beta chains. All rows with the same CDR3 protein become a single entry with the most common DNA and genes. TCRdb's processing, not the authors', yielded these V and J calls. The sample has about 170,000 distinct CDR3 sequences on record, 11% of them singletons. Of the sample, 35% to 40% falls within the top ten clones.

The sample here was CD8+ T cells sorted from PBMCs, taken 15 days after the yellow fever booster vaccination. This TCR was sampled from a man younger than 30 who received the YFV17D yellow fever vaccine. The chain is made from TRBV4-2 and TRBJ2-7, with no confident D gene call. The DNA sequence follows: TGTGCCAGCAGCCAAGGGCAACAGCTCTACGAGCAGTACTTC. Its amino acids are CASSQGQQLYEQYF.